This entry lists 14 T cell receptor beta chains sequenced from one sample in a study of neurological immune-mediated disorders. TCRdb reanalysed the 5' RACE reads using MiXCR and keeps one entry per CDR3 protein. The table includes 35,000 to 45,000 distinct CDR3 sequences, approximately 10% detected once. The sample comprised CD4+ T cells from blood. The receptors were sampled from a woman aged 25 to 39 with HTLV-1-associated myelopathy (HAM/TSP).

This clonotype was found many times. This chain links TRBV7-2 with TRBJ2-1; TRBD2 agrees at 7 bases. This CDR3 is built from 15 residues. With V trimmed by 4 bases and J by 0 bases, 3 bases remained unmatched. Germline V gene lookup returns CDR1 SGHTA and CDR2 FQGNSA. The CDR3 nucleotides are TGTGCCAGCAGCTCCGGGACTAACTCCTACAATGAGCAGTTCTTC. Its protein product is CASSSGTNSYNEQFF. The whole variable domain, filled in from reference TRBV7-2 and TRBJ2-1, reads GAGVSQSPSNKVTEKGKDVELRCDPISGHTALYWYRQSLGQGLEFLIYFQGNSAPDKSGLPSDRFSAERTGGSVSTLTIQRTQQEDSAVYLCASSSGTNSYNEQFFGPGTRLTVL.

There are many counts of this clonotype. The DNA of the CDR3 is TGTGCCAGCAGCTTAGCCGGGGGTGGCAATCAGCCCCAGCATTTT. Protein product: CASSLAGGGNQPQHF. The gene calls are TRBV7-2 and TRBJ1-5, with D perhaps TRBD1 (5 bases). The germline V and J ends were trimmed by 0 bases and 2 bases, with 8 bases remaining between them. Germline V gives CDR1 SGHTA, CDR2 FQGNSA. This CDR3 has 15 residues.

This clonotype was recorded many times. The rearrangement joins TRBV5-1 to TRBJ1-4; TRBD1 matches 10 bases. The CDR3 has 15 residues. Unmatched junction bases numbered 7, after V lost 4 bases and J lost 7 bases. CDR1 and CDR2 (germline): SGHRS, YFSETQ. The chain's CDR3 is CASSPPTGGGEKLFF. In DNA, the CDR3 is TGCGCCAGCAGCCCCCCGACAGGGGGCGGTGAAAAACTGTTTTTT.

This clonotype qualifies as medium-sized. CDR3 bases: TGCAGTGCTAGAGATTCCAGTTCACCCCTCCACTTT. Translating it yields CSARDSSSPLHF. The chain uses TRBV20-1 and TRBJ1-6; no definite D call. Trimming shortened V by 0 bases and J by 9 bases, and 6 bases separated the two germline ends. Looked up from germline, CDR1 is DFQATT and CDR2 is SNEGSKA (reference sequence). The CDR3 has 12 residues.

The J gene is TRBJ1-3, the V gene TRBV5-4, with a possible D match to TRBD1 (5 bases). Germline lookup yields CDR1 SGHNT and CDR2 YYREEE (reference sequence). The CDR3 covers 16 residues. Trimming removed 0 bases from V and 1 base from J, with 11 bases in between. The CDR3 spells CASSLGGTPSGNTIYF. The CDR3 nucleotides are TGTGCCAGCAGCTTGGGGGGGACCCCTTCTGGAAACACCATATATTTT.

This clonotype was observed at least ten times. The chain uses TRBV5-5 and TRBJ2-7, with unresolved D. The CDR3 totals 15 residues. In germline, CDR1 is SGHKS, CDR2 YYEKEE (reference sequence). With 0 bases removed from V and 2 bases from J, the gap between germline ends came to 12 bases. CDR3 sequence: CASSLEVHSPYEQYF. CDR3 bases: TGTGCCAGCAGCTTGGAAGTCCACAGCCCCTACGAGCAGTACTTC.

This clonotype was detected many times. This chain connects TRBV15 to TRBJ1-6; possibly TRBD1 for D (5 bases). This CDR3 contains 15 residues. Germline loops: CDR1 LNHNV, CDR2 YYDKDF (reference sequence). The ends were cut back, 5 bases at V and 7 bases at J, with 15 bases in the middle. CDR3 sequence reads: CATSVETAVNSPLHF. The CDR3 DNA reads TGTGCCACCAGCGTAGAGACAGCAGTAAATTCACCCCTCCACTTT.

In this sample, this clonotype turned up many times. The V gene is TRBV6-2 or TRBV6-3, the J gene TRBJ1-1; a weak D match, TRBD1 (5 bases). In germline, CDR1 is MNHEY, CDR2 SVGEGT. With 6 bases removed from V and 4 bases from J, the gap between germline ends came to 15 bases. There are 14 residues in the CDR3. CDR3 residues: CASRLAGGLTEAFF. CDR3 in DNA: TGTGCCAGCAGGCTAGCCGGGGGACTCACTGAAGCTTTCTTT.

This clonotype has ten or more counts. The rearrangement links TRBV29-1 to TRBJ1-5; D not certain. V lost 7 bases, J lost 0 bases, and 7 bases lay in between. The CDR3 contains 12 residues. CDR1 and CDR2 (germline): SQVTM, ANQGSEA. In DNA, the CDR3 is TGCAGCGCACAGTATAGCAATCAGCCCCAGCATTTT. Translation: CSAQYSNQPQHF.

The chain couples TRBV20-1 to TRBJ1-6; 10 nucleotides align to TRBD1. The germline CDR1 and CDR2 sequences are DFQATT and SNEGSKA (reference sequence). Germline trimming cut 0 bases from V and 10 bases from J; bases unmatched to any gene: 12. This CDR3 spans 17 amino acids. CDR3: CSARDWDRGCRWSPLHF. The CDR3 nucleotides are TGCAGTGCTAGAGACTGGGACAGGGGATGCAGGTGGTCACCCCTCCACTTT.

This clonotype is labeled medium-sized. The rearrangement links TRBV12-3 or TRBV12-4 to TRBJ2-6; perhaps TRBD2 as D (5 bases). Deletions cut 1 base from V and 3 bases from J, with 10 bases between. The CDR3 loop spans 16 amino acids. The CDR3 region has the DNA TGTGCCAGCAGTTTAGTCGGGGAACGTGGGGCCAACGTCCTGACTTTC. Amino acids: CASSLVGERGANVLTF.

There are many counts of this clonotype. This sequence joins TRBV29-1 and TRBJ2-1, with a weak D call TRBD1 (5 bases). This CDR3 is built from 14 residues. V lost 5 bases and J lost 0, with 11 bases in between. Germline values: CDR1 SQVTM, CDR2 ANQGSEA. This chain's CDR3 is CSVRVRASYNEQFF. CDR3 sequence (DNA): TGCAGCGTTAGGGTCAGGGCCTCCTACAATGAGCAGTTCTTC.

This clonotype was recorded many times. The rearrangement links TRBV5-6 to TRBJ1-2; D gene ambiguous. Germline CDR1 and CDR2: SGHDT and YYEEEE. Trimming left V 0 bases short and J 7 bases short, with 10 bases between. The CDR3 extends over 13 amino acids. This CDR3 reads CASSLGASAGYTF. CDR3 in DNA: TGTGCCAGCAGCTTGGGGGCCTCTGCTGGCTACACCTTC.

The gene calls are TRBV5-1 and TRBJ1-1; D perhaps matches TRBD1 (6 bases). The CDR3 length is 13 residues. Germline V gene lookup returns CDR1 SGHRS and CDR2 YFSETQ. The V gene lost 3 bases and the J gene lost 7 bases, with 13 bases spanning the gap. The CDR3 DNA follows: TGCGCCAGCAGCTCGGATTCCAGGGGTGAAGCTTTCTTT. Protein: CASSSDSRGEAFF.